The clone carrying this T cell receptor beta chain appeared a few times. Its antigen remains unidentified. Germline V gene data show CDR1 as SGHTA and CDR2 as FQGNSA. The V gene lost 1 base and the J gene lost 4 bases, with 16 bases spanning the gap. The CDR3 contains 16 residues. This sample is part of a study of blood T cells in healthy people across ages. Across the whole study: T cells yielded about one barcoded beta molecule per two cells through template switching. Study conclusions and caveats: TCR beta diversity correlated strongly with naive T cell percentage. Higher diversity, along with more naive CD4+ cells, distinguished long-lived donors from aged donors.

Together with a sample-barcoded 5' primer, a J-beta primer mix was included in a second PCR lasting roughly 6 to 12 cycles. No fewer than 3 million CDR3-containing paired-end reads came from each sample. TCRdb itself ran the 5' RACE reads through MiXCR, one entry per CDR3 protein. The sample contains about 900,000 distinct CDR3 sequences, about 44% of which appear only once. This receptor was identified in a man aged 25-45 years in good health. The V gene is TRBV7-2, the J gene TRBJ1-2; maybe TRBD1 (5 bases). Sequenced sample: blood. The CDR3 loop is CASSLGGGGTAYGYTF. The CDR3 DNA reads TGTGCCAGCAGCTTAGGAGGAGGAGGGACCGCCTATGGCTACACCTTC. Combining the CDR3 with reference TRBV7-2 and TRBJ1-2 gives the whole variable domain GAGVSQSPSNKVTEKGKDVELRCDPISGHTALYWYRQSLGQGLEFLIYFQGNSAPDKSGLPSDRFSAERTGGSVSTLTIQRTQQEDSAVYLCASSLGGGGTAYGYTFGSGTRLTVV.